The 7 T cell receptor beta chains reported below all come from one sample, sequenced in a study of blood T cell repertoires in COVID-19. The assay was immunoSEQ multiplex PCR, and TCRdb's table has in-frame clones only and misses some. The sample lists around 150,000 clones, more than 70% occurring once. Sequences were obtained from peripheral blood. These receptors all stem from a man over 45 with active or convalescent COVID-19.

The chain employs TRBV11-2 and TRBJ2-1; TRBD2 agrees at 8 bases. The CDR3 runs to 15 residues. The ends lost 2 bases at V and 6 bases at J; junction bases unmatched: 6. Looked up from germline, CDR1 is SGHAT and CDR2 is FQNNGV. Here the CDR3 DNA reads TGTGCCAGCAGCTTAACCAGCGGGAGTGCCAATGAGCAGTTCTTC. Protein sequence: CASSLTSGSANEQFF.

J is TRBJ2-7 and V is TRBV7-2; D unclear. V was clipped by 1 base and J by 0 bases, with 10 bases between them. This CDR3 comprises 15 residues. Germline CDR1 is SGHTA and CDR2 is FQGNSA. The CDR3 DNA reads TGTGCCAGCAGCTTAGTTGCGGCCAGCTCCTACGAGCAGTACTTC. Amino acids: CASSLVAASSYEQYF. The full variable domain, in which reference TRBV7-2 and TRBJ2-7 provide the parts outside the CDR3, is GAGVSQSPSNKVTEKGKDVELRCDPISGHTALYWYRQSLGQGLEFLIYFQGNSAPDKSGLPSDRFSAERTGGSVSTLTIQRTQQEDSAVYLCASSLVAASSYEQYFGPGTRLTVT.

V and J are TRBV5-1 and TRBJ2-7; the match to TRBD1 covers 7 bases. The CDR3 totals 17 residues. V trimming: 0 bases; J trimming: 3 bases; junction bases outside the gene matches: 12. Per germline, CDR1 SGHRS and CDR2 YFSETQ. CDR3 DNA: TGCGCCAGCAGCTTGGAGTCTTCCGGGACAGACTACTACGAGCAGTACTTC. Protein sequence: CASSLESSGTDYYEQYF.

The chain employs TRBV19 and TRBJ1-5, with a weak D call TRBD1 (6 bases). This CDR3 has 14 residues. The ends were cut back, 5 bases at V and 4 bases at J, with 12 bases in the middle. Germline V lookup: CDR1 LNHDA, CDR2 SQIVND (reference sequence). CDR3 in amino acids: CASSLGALNQPQHF. DNA of the CDR3: TGTGCCAGTAGTCTGGGGGCTCTGAATCAGCCCCAGCATTTT.

This chain uses TRBV19 with TRBJ2-1; TRBD2 is a possible D gene (5 bases). CDR3 length: 13 residues. V was cut by 3 bases and J by 7 bases, with 10 bases left in between. CDR1 and CDR2 from the germline V gene are LNHDA and SQIVND (reference sequence). The CDR3 loop reads CASSIRGYNEQFF. The CDR3 nucleotides are TGTGCCAGTAGTATCCGGGGATATAATGAGCAGTTCTTC.

The CDR3 DNA reads TGTGCCAGCAGCCCGGATAACAGGGCTGGACAGCCCCAGCATTTT. Translation: CASSPDNRAGQPQHF. V and J are TRBV11-2 and TRBJ1-5; TRBD1 is a possible D gene (6 bases). In germline, CDR1 is SGHAT, CDR2 FQNNGV. The CDR3 runs to 15 residues. Trimming took off 5 bases at V and 7 bases at J, with 18 bases between the two ends.

This chain connects TRBV19 to TRBJ1-5; tentatively, D is TRBD1 (6 bases). The CDR3 contains 14 residues. Trimming left V 3 bases short and J 4 bases short, with 10 bases between. The V gene's germline CDR1 is LNHDA and CDR2 SQIVND (reference sequence). CDR3 loop: CASSMRRGNQPQHF. The CDR3 DNA reads as TGTGCCAGTAGTATGCGAAGGGGGAATCAGCCCCAGCATTTT.